What follows describes a single T cell receptor (beta chain). Its antigen remains unknown. The data are from a study of Ad26.COV2.S vaccination and SARS-CoV-2 variants. The overall study: Enrolled in COV1001, the donor was in the Ad26.COV2.S trial arm, which received the vaccine.

Study-wide results and limits: People who got the vaccine or the placebo had similar non-spike TCR breadth.

The treatment here: over 15 received Ad26.COV2.S at low or high dose, single or two shots; five or six received placebo; per-sample allocation not given. Sampling was done on day 63 after the first vaccine or placebo injection. The assay was immunoSEQ multiplex PCR, and TCRdb's table has in-frame clones only and misses some. The sample has 300,000 to 350,000 clones; 65% to 90% are singletons. This CDR3 has 15 amino acids. The V end lost 3 bases, the J end lost 3 bases, and 12 bases lay between the germline ends. CDR1 and CDR2 (germline): MDHEN, SYDVKM. The chain has TRBV28 and TRBJ1-5; no firm D call. This TCR derives from a person between 18 and 65 years old who received the Ad26.COV2.S COVID-19 vaccine or a placebo. Sequencing used peripheral blood, obtained in a trial of Ad26.COV2.S vaccine versus placebo. The CDR3 loop is CASSLARSSNQPQHF. The CDR3 region has the DNA TGTGCCAGCAGTTTGGCCAGGTCGTCCAATCAGCCCCAGCATTTT. The complete variable domain, with remaining parts taken from reference TRBV28 and TRBJ1-5, reads DVKVTQSSRYLVKRTGEKVFLECVQDMDHENMFWYRQDPGLGLRLIYFSYDVKMKEKGDIPEGYSVSREKKERFSLILESASTNQTSMYLCASSLARSSNQPQHFGDGTRLSIL.